This TCR beta chain originates from a study of blood T cell repertoires in COVID-19. At the level of the study: Italy, Spain and the United States were the sources of the convalescent and acute COVID-19 samples.

Everyone who took part was roughly 18 to 89 years old, and they came from about two dozen US areas. Participants' reported clinical history set cohort assignment. The data were produced by immunoSEQ multiplex PCR, yet TCRdb's version contains in-frame clones alone and is incomplete. Altogether a few hundred thousand clones are present, 88% being singletons, with the ten largest covering around 2%. The CDR3 consists of 12 residues. V was clipped by 3 bases and J by 3 bases, with 5 bases between them. CDR1 and CDR2 from the germline V gene are KGHSH and LQKENI. Specimen: PBMCs or T cells enriched from blood (not recorded which). The chain has TRBV18 and TRBJ2-5; TRBD2 might be the D (5 bases). This clonotype originated in a woman between 55 and 75 years old in a cohort exposed to, infected with or recovered from COVID-19 (not recorded which). The CDR3 sequence: CASSPGEETQYF. The DNA for the CDR3 is TGTGCCAGCTCACCGGGAGAAGAGACCCAGTACTTC. Filled out from reference TRBV18 and TRBJ2-5, the complete variable domain reads NAGVMQNPRHLVRRRGQEARLRCSPMKGHSHVYWYRQLPEEGLKFMVYLQKENIIDESGMPKERFSAEFPKEGPSILRIQQVVRGDSAAYFCASSPGEETQYFGPGTRLLVL.